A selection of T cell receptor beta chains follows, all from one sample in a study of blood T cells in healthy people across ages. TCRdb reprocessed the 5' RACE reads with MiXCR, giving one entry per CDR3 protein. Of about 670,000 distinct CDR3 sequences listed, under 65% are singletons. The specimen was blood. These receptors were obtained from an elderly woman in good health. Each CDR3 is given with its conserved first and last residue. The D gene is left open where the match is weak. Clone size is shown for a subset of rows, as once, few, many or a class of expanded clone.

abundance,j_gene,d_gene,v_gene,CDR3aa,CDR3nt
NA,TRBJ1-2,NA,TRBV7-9,CASSQNDRENYGYTF,TGTGCCAGCAGCCAAAATGACCGCGAGAACTATGGCTACACCTTC
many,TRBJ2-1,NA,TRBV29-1,CSVEPDHPFNEQFF,TGCAGCGTTGAGCCCGACCACCCCTTCAATGAGCAGTTCTTC
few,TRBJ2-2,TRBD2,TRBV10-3,CAISRREGIGELFF,TGTGCCATCAGTCGACGGGAGGGAATCGGGGAGCTGTTTTTT
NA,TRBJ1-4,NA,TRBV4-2,CASSRPPGATNEKLFF,TGTGCCAGCAGCCGCCCTCCCGGGGCAACTAATGAAAAACTGTTTTTT
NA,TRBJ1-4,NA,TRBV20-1,CSARSGDEKLFF,TGCAGTGCTAGATCAGGGGATGAAAAACTGTTTTTT
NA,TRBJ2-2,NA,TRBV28,CASSPGTENTGELFF,TGTGCCAGCAGCCCCGGGACGGAGAACACCGGGGAGCTGTTTTTT
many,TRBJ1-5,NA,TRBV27,CASSFGQGTGPQHF,TGTGCCAGCAGTTTCGGGCAGGGGACGGGGCCCCAGCATTTT
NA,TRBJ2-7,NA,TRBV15,CATSRVLSGHEQYF,TGTGCCACCAGCAGAGTTTTATCGGGCCACGAGCAGTACTTC
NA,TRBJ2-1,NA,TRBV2,CASPSRDTYNKQFF,TGTGCCAGCCCTAGCCGGGACACTTACAATAAGCAGTTCTTC
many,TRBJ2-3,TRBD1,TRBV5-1,CASSLPPTGATDTQYF,TGCGCCAGCAGCTTGCCCCCTACAGGGGCCACAGATACGCAGTATTTT
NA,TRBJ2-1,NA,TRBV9,CASSVVGVDEQFF,TGTGCCAGCAGCGTAGTAGGGGTGGATGAGCAGTTCTTC
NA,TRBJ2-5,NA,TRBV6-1,CASSEGGFRSETQYF,TGTGCCAGCAGTGAAGGGGGGTTTCGATCTGAGACCCAGTACTTC
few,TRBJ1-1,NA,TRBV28,CASNMNTEAFF,TGTGCCAGCAACATGAACACTGAAGCTTTCTTT
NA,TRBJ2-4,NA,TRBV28,CASRLPDGTKKNIQYF,TGTGCCAGCCGCTTACCGGATGGTACCAAAAAAAACATTCAGTACTTC
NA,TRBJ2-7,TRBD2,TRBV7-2,CASTATSIHEQYF,TGTGCCAGCACCGCGACTAGCATCCACGAGCAGTACTTC
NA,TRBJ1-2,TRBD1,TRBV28,CASVEGQAARGSYGYTF,TGTGCCAGCGTGGAGGGACAGGCGGCCCGTGGCTCCTATGGCTACACCTTC
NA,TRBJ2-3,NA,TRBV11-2,CASSSDPRAGTDTQYF,TGTGCCAGCAGCTCCGACCCTCGGGCTGGCACAGATACGCAGTATTTT
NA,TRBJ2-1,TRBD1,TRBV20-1,CSARQAGGSRNEQFF,TGCAGTGCTAGGCAGGCAGGGGGAAGCCGCAATGAGCAGTTCTTC
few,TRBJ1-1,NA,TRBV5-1,CASSTDTNTEAFF,TGCGCCAGCAGCACCGACACGAACACTGAAGCTTTCTTT
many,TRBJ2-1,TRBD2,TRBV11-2,CASSPRTSGIVSEQFF,TGTGCCAGCAGCCCACGGACTAGCGGGATAGTTAGTGAGCAGTTCTTC
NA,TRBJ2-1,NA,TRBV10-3,CAIGSMEAAYNEQFF,TGTGCCATCGGATCGATGGAAGCGGCCTACAATGAGCAGTTCTTC
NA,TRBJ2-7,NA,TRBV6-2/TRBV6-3,CASGNTFYEQYF,TGTGCCAGTGGAAACACCTTCTACGAGCAGTACTTC
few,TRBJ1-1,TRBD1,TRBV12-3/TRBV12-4,CASSPTGQGTEAFF,TGTGCCAGCAGTCCTACTGGACAGGGTACTGAAGCTTTCTTT
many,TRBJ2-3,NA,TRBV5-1,CASSVDKQTDTQYF,TGCGCCAGCAGCGTGGACAAGCAAACAGATACGCAGTATTTT
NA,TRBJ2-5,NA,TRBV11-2,CASTKIGGRNNEQYF,TGTGCCAGCACCAAAATAGGGGGGCGTAACAATGAGCAGTACTTC
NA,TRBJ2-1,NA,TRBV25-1,CASSVGRNEQFF,TGTGCCAGCAGTGTGGGGCGCAATGAGCAGTTCTTC
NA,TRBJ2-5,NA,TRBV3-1,CASSRGHMGETQYF,TGTGCCAGCAGCCGAGGACATATGGGAGAGACCCAGTACTTC
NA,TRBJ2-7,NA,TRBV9,CASSVGGGTLYEQYF,TGTGCCAGCAGCGTAGGAGGGGGGACCCTCTACGAGCAGTACTTC
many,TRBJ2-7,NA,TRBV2,CASSVGAPRYEQYF,TGTGCCAGCAGTGTTGGGGCACCTCGCTACGAGCAGTACTTC
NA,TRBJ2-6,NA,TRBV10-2,CASIVGTGANVLTF,TGCGCCAGCATCGTGGGCACTGGGGCCAACGTCCTGACTTTC
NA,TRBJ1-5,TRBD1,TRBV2,CASSVSGQVYQPQHF,TGTGCCAGCAGTGTATCGGGACAGGTCTATCAGCCCCAGCATTTT
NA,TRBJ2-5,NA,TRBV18,CASSLIRDAHETQYF,TGTGCCAGCTCACTTATCCGGGACGCTCACGAGACCCAGTACTTC
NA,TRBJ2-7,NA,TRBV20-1,CSARDPTAEGSYEQYF,TGCAGTGCTAGAGATCCAACAGCGGAGGGTTCCTACGAGCAGTACTTC
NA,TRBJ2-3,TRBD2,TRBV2,CASPRLDENSGRIRADTQYF,TGTGCCAGCCCCCGGCTCGATGAGAATAGCGGGAGAATTCGTGCGGATACGCAGTATTTT
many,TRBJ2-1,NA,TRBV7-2,CASSSETGNEQFF,TGTGCCAGCAGCTCCGAGACGGGGAATGAGCAGTTCTTC
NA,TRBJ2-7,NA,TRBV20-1,CSASQQTYEQYF,TGCAGTGCTAGTCAACAGACCTACGAGCAGTACTTC
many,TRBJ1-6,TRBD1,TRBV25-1,CASQGTDNSPLHF,TGTGCCAGCCAAGGGACAGATAATTCACCCCTCCACTTT